Shown below are 20 T cell receptor beta chains from a single sample sequenced in a study of blood T cells in healthy people across ages. A second PCR, run for roughly 7 to 12 cycles, used a sample-barcoded 5' primer plus a J-beta primer mix. MiXCR, applied by TCRdb to the 5' RACE reads, yields one record per CDR3 protein. Here the sample spans roughly 640,000 distinct CDR3 sequences, 25% to 30% being singletons. The sample comprised blood. Source of these receptors: a woman aged 80 or older in good health.

In this sample, this clonotype turned up many times. V usage is TRBV20-1 and J usage is TRBJ2-3, with 14 positions matching TRBD2. The CDR3 is made up of 17 amino acids. V dropped 3 bases and J dropped 0; count of bases not matched to a gene: 5. Germline CDR1 DFQATT, CDR2 SNEGSKA (reference sequence). The CDR3 protein is CSARGLAGAASTDTQYF. The CDR3 DNA sequence: TGCAGTGCTAGGGGACTAGCGGGGGCCGCTAGCACAGATACGCAGTATTTT.

This clonotype was counted at least ten times. The V gene is TRBV2, the J gene TRBJ2-1; 12 bases line up with TRBD2. J gave up 3 bases and V 6 bases, and 9 bases lay outside the gene matches. This CDR3 is 17 amino acids long. Germline lookup yields CDR1 SNHLY and CDR2 FYNNEI. CDR3 loop: CASSHSTSGGGYNEQFF. The CDR3 nucleotides read TGTGCCAGCAGCCACTCGACTAGCGGGGGAGGCTACAATGAGCAGTTCTTC.

This clonotype was seen at least ten times. The chain uses TRBV30 and TRBJ2-1; weak D call: TRBD2 (7 bases). Germline CDR1 and CDR2: GTSNPN and SVGIG (reference sequence). The CDR3 loop spans 15 amino acids. V lost 2 bases and J lost 6, with 17 bases in between. The CDR3, as DNA: TGTGCCTGGAGTCCAAATCGGGGGGCCCTCAATGAGCAGTTCTTC. It translates to CAWSPNRGALNEQFF.

The chain is built from TRBV29-1 and TRBJ1-1; 10 nucleotides line up with TRBD1. The junction had 6 bases not matched to a gene; V was cut back by 6 bases and J by 5 bases. This CDR3 spans 13 amino acids. Germline assignment: CDR1 SQVTM and CDR2 ANQGSEA. The CDR3 DNA sequence: TGCAGCGTCCGGACAGGGGGTGAGACTGAAGCTTTCTTT. Its translation is CSVRTGGETEAFF.

The chain is built from TRBV19 and TRBJ1-3, with a tentative D call TRBD1 (5 bases). The CDR3 length is 17 residues. V lost 5 bases to trimming and J lost 0 bases, with 17 bases between them. Germline V gene data show CDR1 as LNHDA and CDR2 as SQIVND (reference sequence). The CDR3 DNA reads as TGTGCCAGTAGTGTCACCGGGACTCCGAGCTCTGGAAACACCATATATTTT. Translation gives CASSVTGTPSSGNTIYF.

This clonotype has just a few counts. J is TRBJ2-1 and V is TRBV5-4; D is perhaps TRBD2 (6 bases). This CDR3 spans 16 amino acids. Germline V gene lookup returns CDR1 SGHNT and CDR2 YYREEE (reference sequence). V dropped 0 bases and J dropped 2 bases, with 12 bases sitting between them. CDR3 residues: CASSLEGGGTYNEQFF. CDR3 coding DNA: TGTGCCAGCAGCTTGGAGGGAGGAGGGACCTACAATGAGCAGTTCTTC.

Many counts were recorded for this clonotype. V gene TRBV20-1 combines with J gene TRBJ1-3; possibly TRBD1 for D (5 bases). Germline lookup yields CDR1 DFQATT and CDR2 SNEGSKA (reference sequence). This CDR3 is built from 16 residues. Between the trimmed V and J ends, which lost 0 bases and 1 base, there was a span of 13 bases. The CDR3 is CSARDSLRGSGNTIYF. In nucleotides, the CDR3 is TGCAGTGCTAGAGATTCTCTGCGGGGGTCTGGAAACACCATATATTTT.

About this clonotype: A much larger clone lies one base from this, so it may be a read error. V is TRBV2 and J is TRBJ2-4; 8 nucleotides align to TRBD1. Germline V gene data show CDR1 as SNHLY and CDR2 as FYNNEI. The CDR3 is made up of 13 amino acids. After removal of 5 bases from V and 13 bases from J, the junction contained 10 bases not matched to a gene. As DNA, the CDR3 is TGTGCCAGCAGTAAGGGCAGGGGGCGAGAGCAGTACTTC. Protein product: CASSKGRGREQYF.

This clonotype was counted many times. This rearrangement joins TRBV12-3 or TRBV12-4 to TRBJ1-5, with D maybe TRBD1 (6 bases). This CDR3 is 14 amino acids long. V was clipped by 5 bases and J by 6 bases, with 14 bases between them. This CDR3 reads CASSPGQGSQPQHF. CDR3 nucleotides: TGTGCCAGCAGTCCGGGGCAGGGGTCTCAGCCCCAGCATTTT.

A few counts support this clonotype. The chain has TRBV2 and TRBJ2-5; D not resolved. CDR1 is SNHLY, CDR2 FYNNEI, per germline. The CDR3 length is 14 residues. Trimming removed 0 bases at V and 5 bases at J, with 10 bases between. CDR3 residues: CASSEAHISETQYF. The CDR3 bases are TGTGCCAGCAGTGAAGCGCACATTTCGGAGACCCAGTACTTC.

This clonotype was seen more than once but under ten times. The rearrangement joins TRBV12-3 or TRBV12-4 to TRBJ2-1; perhaps D is TRBD1 or TRBD2 (5 bases each). V was clipped by 6 bases and J by 5 bases, with 17 bases between them. The CDR3 runs to 15 residues. CDR3 bases: TGTGCCAGCAGACGAGGGGAGAGAAACGACAATGAGCAGTTCTTC. As protein: CASRRGERNDNEQFF.

This clonotype was picked up a small number of times. CDR3 sequence: CASSPYAGGWVTEAFF. The DNA for the CDR3 is TGCGCCAGCAGCCCCTACGCAGGGGGATGGGTCACTGAAGCTTTCTTT. This rearrangement joins TRBV5-1 to TRBJ1-1; 7 bases fit TRBD1. CDR3 length equals 16 residues. In germline, CDR1 is SGHRS, CDR2 YFSETQ. V dropped 4 bases and J dropped 4; count of bases not matched to a gene: 13.

This clonotype was found many times. V and J are TRBV4-2 and TRBJ1-6, with TRBD1 matching 9 bases. The germline V gene has CDR1 LGHNA and CDR2 YNFKEQ. The CDR3 spans 17 residues. Trimming at V came to 0 bases and at J to 9 bases, leaving 9 bases not matched to a gene. The CDR3, as DNA: TGTGCCAGCAGCCAAGATTCACCGGGACAGGGTGGTTCACCCCTCCACTTT. It translates to CASSQDSPGQGGSPLHF.

This clonotype was observed once. V and J are TRBV28 and TRBJ1-1; D remains ambiguous. Germline CDR1 is MDHEN and CDR2 is SYDVKM. The CDR3 is 14 amino acids. Trimming removed 1 base from V and 6 bases from J, with 12 bases in between. In DNA form, the CDR3 reads TGTGCCAGCAGTTTATCCCTGCCCACCCCTGAAGCTTTCTTT. Residues: CASSLSLPTPEAFF.

The sample holds many counts of this clonotype. The chain links TRBV6-5 to TRBJ2-1, with TRBD1 identical over 9 bases. V lost 5 bases to trimming and J lost 7 bases; unmatched junction nucleotides: 6. The germline V gene has CDR1 MNHEY and CDR2 SVGAGI. CDR3 length: 14 residues. Here the CDR3 reads CASSRQGDWNEQFF. The CDR3 DNA follows: TGTGCCAGCAGTAGACAGGGGGATTGGAATGAGCAGTTCTTC.

This clonotype has a single count. The chain uses TRBV13 and TRBJ1-3; D might be TRBD1 (6 bases). Germline CDR1 is PRHDT and CDR2 is FYEKMQ (reference sequence). The V end lost 0 bases, the J end lost 2 bases, and 14 bases lay between the germline ends. CDR3 length: 17 residues. The CDR3 DNA reads as TGTGCCAGCAGCTTAGGAAAAGACAGGTGGGCTGGAAACACCATATATTTT. It yields the protein CASSLGKDRWAGNTIYF.

This clonotype has just a few counts. A clone one base away is much larger, so this may be a read error. The chain uses TRBV11-3 and TRBJ2-1; 12 bases are a match to TRBD2. The end of the DNA is better explained by TRBJ2-7, so the J call may be wrong. Germline V gene sequence: CDR1 SGHNT, CDR2 YENEEA. CDR3 length: 16 amino acids. The CDR3 DNA follows: TGTGCCAGCAGCTCCCCCGGGACTAGCGGGTACAATGAGCAGTACTTC. It translates to CASSSPGTSGYNEQYF.

This clonotype has just a few counts. A clone one base away is much larger, so this may be a read error. J is TRBJ1-6 and V is TRBV18; D uncertain. Germline V gene sequence: CDR1 KGHSH, CDR2 LQKENI. V was cut by 6 bases and J by 9 bases, with 12 bases left in between. CDR3 length: 13 amino acids. The CDR3 sequence is CASSLDGSSPLHF. CDR3 coding DNA: TGTGCCAGCTCCCTCGACGGTAGTTCACCCCTCCACTTT.

This chain connects TRBV5-5 to TRBJ2-1, with 10 positions matching TRBD2. Germline assignment: CDR1 SGHKS and CDR2 YYEKEE (reference sequence). V was clipped by 0 bases and J by 7 bases; unmatched bases: 10. The CDR3 totals 17 residues. Written as DNA, the CDR3 is TGTGCCAGCAGCTTGGGGGTCGGGCTAGCGGGGGATAATGAGCAGTTCTTC. Protein sequence: CASSLGVGLAGDNEQFF.

This clonotype was picked up a small number of times. The V call is TRBV28, the J call TRBJ1-6; 9 bases are shared with TRBD1. Germline V gene data show CDR1 as MDHEN and CDR2 as SYDVKM. Trimming at V came to 2 bases and at J to 9 bases, leaving 5 bases not matched to a gene. The CDR3 sequence is 15 residues long. In nucleotides, the CDR3 is TGTGCCAGCAGTTTAGCGGGACAGGGCGGTTCACCCCTCCACTTT. This translates into CASSLAGQGGSPLHF.